The next 17 T cell receptor beta chains were all read from a single sample in a study of blood T cell repertoires in COVID-19. Only in-frame clones appear in the TCRdb table, and some are missing; sequencing was by immunoSEQ multiplex PCR. Among almost 300,000 clones listed, roughly 89% were seen once. Sequencing used peripheral blood. All receptors derive from a woman in her 30s with COVID-19, enrolled during active disease.

CDR3 amino acids: CASSPAGGTTNEKLFF. CDR3 DNA sequence: TGCGCCAGCAGCCCGGCGGGGGGGACGACTAATGAAAAACTGTTTTTT. This chain connects TRBV5-1 to TRBJ1-4; tentative D call: TRBD1 (5 bases). V dropped 4 bases and J dropped 2 bases, with 15 bases sitting between them. Per the germline V gene, CDR1 is SGHRS and CDR2 is YFSETQ. The CDR3 is made up of 16 amino acids. Complete variable domain (other parts from reference TRBV5-1 and TRBJ1-4): KAGVTQTPRYLIKTRGQQVTLSCSPISGHRSVSWYQQTPGQGLQFLFEYFSETQRNKGNFPGRFSGRQFSNSRSEMNVSTLELGDSALYLCASSPAGGTTNEKLFFGSGTQLSVL.

The chain uses TRBV6-5 and TRBJ2-7; D is unresolved. Germline V CDR1 and CDR2: MNHEY, SVGAGI. Trimming left V 0 bases short and J 2 bases short, with 14 bases between. There are 16 residues in the CDR3. CDR3 in amino acids: CASSYSIAIPPYEQYF. DNA for the CDR3: TGTGCCAGCAGTTACTCGATAGCTATTCCCCCCTACGAGCAGTACTTC.

This rearrangement joins TRBV27 to TRBJ1-1; D perhaps matches TRBD1 (6 bases). The CDR3 contains 14 residues. The germline V and J ends were trimmed by 7 bases and 2 bases, with 14 bases remaining between them. Germline assignment: CDR1 MNHEY and CDR2 SMNVEV (reference sequence). The CDR3, as DNA: TGTGCCAGCACAATAGGGGGGGGAAACACTGAAGCTTTCTTT. Translation: CASTIGGGNTEAFF.

This clone was seen only once. The chain's CDR3 is CASSRRTGAETQYF. CDR3 nucleotides: TGCGCCAGCAGTCGGAGGACAGGGGCGGAGACCCAGTACTTC. The V and J genes are TRBV5-1 and TRBJ2-5; 9 positions match TRBD1. The CDR3 sequence is 14 residues long. V trimming: 5 bases; J trimming: 5 bases; junction bases outside the gene matches: 7. The germline V gene has CDR1 SGHRS and CDR2 YFSETQ. Based on the CDR3 plus reference TRBV5-1 and TRBJ2-5, the full variable domain is KAGVTQTPRYLIKTRGQQVTLSCSPISGHRSVSWYQQTPGQGLQFLFEYFSETQRNKGNFPGRFSGRQFSNSRSEMNVSTLELGDSALYLCASSRRTGAETQYFGPGTRLLVL.

This clone has a handful of counts. The gene calls are TRBV30 and TRBJ2-7; 9 nucleotides line up with TRBD1. Germline V lookup: CDR1 GTSNPN, CDR2 SVGIG (reference sequence). CDR3 size: 13 residues. The V and J ends lost 5 bases and 1 base, in that order; junction bases with no gene match: 3. CDR3 residues: CAWGQGLSYEQYF. The CDR3 DNA follows: TGTGCCTGGGGACAGGGGCTTTCCTACGAGCAGTACTTC.

The chain couples TRBV4-1 to TRBJ2-7; 16 nucleotides agree with TRBD2. From germline, CDR1 is MGHRA and CDR2 YSYEKL. With V trimmed by 4 bases and J by 4 bases, 1 base remained unmatched. This CDR3 spans 15 amino acids. DNA for the CDR3: TGCGCCAGCAGCCCGGGACTAGCGGGGGGGTACGAGCAGTACTTC. Translating gives CASSPGLAGGYEQYF.

J is TRBJ1-6 and V is TRBV3-1 (or the pseudogene TRBV3-2), with a tentative D call TRBD1 (5 bases). This CDR3 region has 13 residues. V lost 10 bases and J lost 9, with 16 bases in between. CDR1 is LGHDT, CDR2 YNNKEL, per germline (reference sequence). The CDR3 region has the DNA TGTGCCACCGCTCAGGGAGGAAGTTCACCCCTCCACTTT. It codes for CATAQGGSSPLHF.

The chain employs TRBV20-1 and TRBJ1-1; no clear D gene. The germline gives CDR1 DFQATT, CDR2 SNEGSKA (reference sequence). The V and J ends lost 3 bases and 6 bases respectively, with 11 bases between them. This CDR3 comprises 12 residues. The CDR3: CSASRGSAEAFF. In nucleotides, the CDR3 is TGCAGTGCTAGTCGGGGAAGCGCTGAAGCTTTCTTT.

The chain uses TRBV11-1 and TRBJ1-1, with a tentative D call TRBD1 (5 bases). Trimming removed 2 bases from V and 3 bases from J, with 16 bases in between. CDR1 SGHAT and CDR2 FQDESV come from the germline V gene (reference sequence). This CDR3 spans 16 amino acids. CDR3 protein: CASSLYPVTGDTEAFF. CDR3 nucleotide sequence: TGTGCCAGCAGCTTATACCCCGTTACGGGGGACACTGAAGCTTTCTTT. Complete variable domain (other parts from reference TRBV11-1 and TRBJ1-1): EAEVAQSPRYKITEKSQAVAFWCDPISGHATLYWYRQILGQGPELLVQFQDESVVDDSQLPKDRFSAERLKGVDSTLKIQPAELGDSAMYLCASSLYPVTGDTEAFFGQGTRLTVV.

V and J are TRBV21-1 and TRBJ1-6; the table's D call TRBD1 went unverified against the DNA. TRBV21-1 is a pseudogene locus. The CDR3 has 16 residues. CDR3 residues: CASSTRTGLNNSPLHF. The CDR3 bases are TGTGCCAGCAGCACTAGGACAGGGCTGAATAATTCACCCCTCCACTTT.

The chain is built from TRBV24-1 and TRBJ2-5; D is undetermined. The V gene's germline CDR1 is KGHDR and CDR2 SFDVKD. The CDR3 is 17 amino acids. Between the trimmed V and J ends, which lost 0 bases and 4 bases, there was a span of 17 bases. The chain's CDR3 is CATSDLAEAPLGETQYF. CDR3 coding DNA: TGTGCCACCAGTGATTTGGCTGAGGCTCCCCTTGGAGAGACCCAGTACTTC.

The chain recombines TRBV27 with TRBJ2-3, with TRBD1 matching 7 bases. Losses at the gene ends were 2 bases for V and 4 bases for J; bases not matched to a gene: 3. This CDR3 contains 14 residues. The germline V gene has CDR1 MNHEY and CDR2 SMNVEV (reference sequence). The CDR3 is CASSLRQGADTQYF. DNA for the CDR3: TGTGCCAGCAGTTTAAGACAGGGAGCAGATACGCAGTATTTT.

The chain carries TRBV27 and TRBJ1-2; weak D call: TRBD1 (6 bases). V lost 3 bases and J 2 bases, leaving 10 bases between the germline ends. Germline CDR1 and CDR2: MNHEY and SMNVEV (reference sequence). The CDR3 is 14 residues long. CDR3 sequence reads: CASSFQGLNYGYTF. CDR3 bases: TGTGCCAGCAGTTTCCAGGGGTTGAACTATGGCTACACCTTC.

This sequence joins TRBV19 and TRBJ1-1, with unresolved D. There are 16 residues in the CDR3. Trimming pared 6 bases from V and 1 base from J, leaving 18 bases between. CDR1 is LNHDA and CDR2 is SQIVND in the germline V gene (reference sequence). The CDR3 DNA reads as TGTGCCAGTAGCCAAACGGTGGGCAGACCGAACACTGAAGCTTTCTTT. It encodes CASSQTVGRPNTEAFF.

The sample holds one count of this clone. The chain couples TRBV29-1 to TRBJ1-6, with TRBD1 identical over 9 bases. The CDR3 totals 14 residues. The junction had 6 bases not matched to a gene; V was cut back by 7 bases and J by 5 bases. The germline CDR1 and CDR2 sequences are SQVTM and ANQGSEA. The CDR3 loop reads CSATDRGDNSPLHF. The CDR3 DNA reads as TGCAGCGCCACGGACAGGGGTGATAATTCACCCCTCCACTTT.

The J gene is TRBJ2-7, the V gene TRBV30; 8 positions agree with TRBD1. The CDR3 consists of 14 residues. The germline V gene encodes CDR1 GTSNPN and CDR2 SVGIG (reference sequence). The trim removed 5 bases at V and 6 bases at J, leaving 12 bases unmatched. Written as DNA, the CDR3 is TGTGCCTGGGCGAAGGGACAGGCGTCGATCGAGCAGTACTTC. Encoded protein: CAWAKGQASIEQYF.

This sequence joins TRBV5-1 and TRBJ1-1, with a weak D call TRBD1 (6 bases). The CDR3 loop spans 12 amino acids. The V gene's germline CDR1 is SGHRS and CDR2 YFSETQ. With 7 bases removed from V and 4 bases from J, the gap between germline ends came to 11 bases. CDR3 sequence: CASEGEGTEAFF. DNA of the CDR3: TGCGCCAGCGAGGGGGAGGGCACTGAAGCTTTCTTT. Full variable domain (missing parts from reference TRBV5-1 and TRBJ1-1): KAGVTQTPRYLIKTRGQQVTLSCSPISGHRSVSWYQQTPGQGLQFLFEYFSETQRNKGNFPGRFSGRQFSNSRSEMNVSTLELGDSALYLCASEGEGTEAFFGQGTRLTVV.